This T cell receptor beta chain was profiled in a study of CD8+ T cells in alopecia areata. This clone was counted between two and nine times. What it binds is unknown. RNA extraction was followed by reverse transcription into cDNA, which acted as the sequencing template. The protocol was immunoSEQ multiplex PCR, while the TCRdb copy is restricted to in-frame clones and leaves out a portion. The top ten clones hold 9.5% to 12% of a sample with approximately 180,000 clones, 67% of them seen once. Germline lookup yields CDR1 GTSNPN and CDR2 SVGIG (reference sequence). With V trimmed by 4 bases and J by 12 bases, 13 bases remained unmatched. The CDR3 sequence is 14 residues long. Findings and caveats of the study: Against the mouse data, patients shared TCRs less clearly, possibly for HLA reasons.

This TCR derives from a human donor with alopecia areata. The specimen comprised CD8+ T cells sorted from blood, sampled at week 0. The chain combines TRBV30 with TRBJ2-1; 9 bases fit TRBD2. CDR3 sequence: CAWIMASGAGLQFF. CDR3 nucleotide sequence: TGTGCCTGGATTATGGCTAGCGGGGCGGGTCTGCAGTTCTTC. Full variable domain (rest looked up from reference TRBV30 and TRBJ2-1): SQTIHQWPATLVQPVGSPLSLECTVEGTSNPNLYWYRQAAGRGLQLLFYSVGIGQISSEVPQNLSASRPQDRQFILSSKKLLLSDSGFYLCAWIMASGAGLQFFGPGTRLTVL.